Presented here are 6 T cell receptor beta chains from one specimen sequenced in a study of blood T cells in healthy people across ages. It was with a sample-barcoded 5' primer and a J-beta primer mix that a second PCR of about 7 to 12 cycles was run. TCRdb called the 5' RACE reads again in MiXCR, with one record for every CDR3 protein. The sample records 1.5 million to 2 million distinct CDR3 sequences, about two fifths being singletons. Material for sequencing was blood. The source of these receptors is a human donor in good health.

This clonotype was seen repeatedly, ten times or more. The chain has TRBV5-1 and TRBJ2-1; 8 nucleotides align to TRBD1. The CDR3 length is 15 residues. Trimming cost V 4 bases and J 0 bases; bases outside gene matches: 3. Looked up from germline, CDR1 is SGHRS and CDR2 is YFSETQ. The CDR3 DNA reads as TGCGCCAGCAGCGGCGGACAGGGCTCCTACAATGAGCAGTTCTTC. It codes for CASSGGQGSYNEQFF.

The chain employs TRBV13 and TRBJ1-1; D remains ambiguous. The germline V gene has CDR1 PRHDT and CDR2 FYEKMQ (reference sequence). V was cut by 1 base and J by 4 bases, with 7 bases left in between. This CDR3 spans 13 amino acids. DNA of the CDR3: TGTGCCAGCAGCTTAGTGCAGCCCACTGAAGCTTTCTTT. It encodes CASSLVQPTEAFF.

V usage is TRBV9 and J usage is TRBJ1-2; D might be TRBD1 (5 bases). V shed 4 bases and J shed 0 bases, with 16 bases lying between them. Looked up from germline, CDR1 is SGDLS and CDR2 is YYNGEE. The CDR3 sequence is 16 residues long. The CDR3 loop is CASSPTRGDSNYGYTF. Written as DNA, the CDR3 is TGTGCCAGCAGCCCTACTCGGGGGGATTCTAACTATGGCTACACCTTC.

This clonotype was picked up many times. V and J are TRBV20-1 and TRBJ2-5; a possible D gene is TRBD2 (6 bases). Per germline, CDR1 DFQATT and CDR2 SNEGSKA (reference sequence). Trimming shortened V by 6 bases and J by 4 bases, and 15 bases separated the two germline ends. CDR3 size: 13 residues. The CDR3 loop reads CSAEGRGRETQYF. Written as DNA, the CDR3 is TGCAGTGCGGAGGGTCGGGGAAGAGAGACCCAGTACTTC.

This rearrangement joins TRBV29-1 to TRBJ1-1; D gene uncertain. Germline CDR1 reads SQVTM; CDR2 reads ANQGSEA. Trimming stripped 4 bases from V and 0 bases from J, with 12 bases between. The CDR3 has 14 residues. CDR3 nucleotide sequence: TGCAGCGTTGGGGCGGGTAGCGTGAACACTGAAGCTTTCTTT. It encodes CSVGAGSVNTEAFF.

This chain connects TRBV12-3 or TRBV12-4 to TRBJ1-2, with a weak D call TRBD1 (6 bases). The CDR3 has 12 residues. Trimming shortened V by 5 bases and J by 12 bases, and 16 bases separated the two germline ends. CDR3 loop: CASSARGGEDTF. The CDR3 DNA follows: TGTGCCAGCAGTGCAAGGGGGGGGGAAGACACCTTC.